Below are 10 T cell receptor beta chains sequenced from a single sample in a study of blood T cell repertoires in COVID-19. TCRdb's copy holds only in-frame clones and misses some; the assay was immunoSEQ multiplex PCR. Of under 300,000 clones in the sample, roughly 80% were seen once. The sequencing input was peripheral blood. Receptors were obtained from a woman aged 18 to 35 with acute or convalescent COVID-19.

The CDR3 sequence is CASSLREGRTNTDTQYF. CDR3 coding DNA: TGTGCCAGCAGTCTGCGGGAGGGACGAACTAACACAGATACGCAGTATTTT. The chain links TRBV14 to TRBJ2-3; 9 nucleotides line up with TRBD2. V was pared by 6 bases and J by 2 bases, with 12 bases of the junction left unmatched. Per the germline V gene, CDR1 is SGHDN and CDR2 is FVKESK. CDR3 length equals 17 residues.

This sequence joins TRBV9 and TRBJ1-6; 12 nucleotides align to TRBD1. This CDR3 comprises 17 residues. The V segment lost 0 bases and the J segment 10 bases; nucleotides outside the gene matches: 8. Looked up from germline, CDR1 is SGDLS and CDR2 is YYNGEE. The CDR3 spells CASSVEPGQGAGSPLHF. The CDR3 nucleotides are TGTGCCAGCAGCGTAGAACCGGGACAGGGGGCCGGGTCACCCCTCCACTTT.

This rearrangement joins TRBV18 to TRBJ2-5; 8 nucleotides agree with TRBD1. Germline lookup yields CDR1 KGHSH and CDR2 LQKENI. V shed 2 bases and J 5 bases; nucleotides not matched to a gene: 10. The CDR3 contains 16 residues. The CDR3, as DNA: TGTGCCAGCTCACCATCCCGGACAGGGCAGGGGGAGACCCAGTACTTC. Translation gives CASSPSRTGQGETQYF. Complete variable domain (other parts from reference TRBV18 and TRBJ2-5): NAGVMQNPRHLVRRRGQEARLRCSPMKGHSHVYWYRQLPEEGLKFMVYLQKENIIDESGMPKERFSAEFPKEGPSILRIQQVVRGDSAAYFCASSPSRTGQGETQYFGPGTRLLVL.

The chain combines TRBV28 with TRBJ2-7; 8 bases match TRBD2. The CDR3 sequence is 14 residues long. Germline CDR1 MDHEN, CDR2 SYDVKM. The V and J ends lost 7 bases and 3 bases, in that order; junction bases with no gene match: 8. Here the CDR3 DNA reads TGTGCCAGCACCCCAGCGGGAGATTACTACGAGCAGTACTTC. Translation: CASTPAGDYYEQYF. The complete variable domain, with remaining parts taken from reference TRBV28 and TRBJ2-7, reads DVKVTQSSRYLVKRTGEKVFLECVQDMDHENMFWYRQDPGLGLRLIYFSYDVKMKEKGDIPEGYSVSREKKERFSLILESASTNQTSMYLCASTPAGDYYEQYFGPGTRLTVT.

This clone showed up just a few times. This chain connects TRBV7-9 to TRBJ1-1; D is unclear. CDR3 length equals 14 residues. The V end was cut by 3 bases, the J end by 4 bases, with 12 bases between. CDR1 SEHNR and CDR2 FQNEAQ come from the germline V gene (reference sequence). The CDR3 region is CASSLSGSGTEAFF. DNA for the CDR3: TGTGCCAGCAGCTTGTCGGGATCGGGCACTGAAGCTTTCTTT.

The chain uses TRBV29-1 and TRBJ1-5, with 7 bases matching TRBD1. Germline CDR1 SQVTM, CDR2 ANQGSEA. The CDR3 spans 13 residues. J lost 9 bases, V lost 6 bases, and 11 bases had no gene match. This chain's CDR3 is CSVAQTGPGPQHF. CDR3 coding DNA: TGCAGCGTGGCACAGACAGGGCCGGGGCCCCAGCATTTT.

CDR3 sequence (DNA): TGCGCCAGCAGCTCGGGACAAAAGAACACTGAAGCTTTCTTT. Its protein product is CASSSGQKNTEAFF. This chain joins TRBV5-1 and TRBJ1-1; possible D gene TRBD1, 6 bases. CDR3 size: 14 residues. Trimming shortened V by 3 bases and J by 1 base, and 10 bases separated the two germline ends. Germline CDR1 and CDR2: SGHRS and YFSETQ.

This clone was seen a single time. The J gene is TRBJ1-2, the V gene TRBV6-2 or TRBV6-3; the match to TRBD1 covers 10 bases. The CDR3 has 13 amino acids. Trimming removed 2 bases from V and 8 bases from J; junction bases left unmatched: 2. CDR1 and CDR2 from the germline V gene are MNHEY and SVGEGT. This CDR3 reads CASSYGTGEGYTF. CDR3 DNA: TGTGCCAGCAGTTACGGGACAGGGGAAGGCTACACCTTC.

This clone was seen more than once but under ten times. The gene calls are TRBV5-6 and TRBJ2-3, with 10 bases aligning to TRBD2. Germline CDR1 is SGHDT and CDR2 is YYEEEE. V lost 5 bases, J lost 6 bases, and 12 bases stayed unmatched. This CDR3 is built from 16 residues. CDR3 coding DNA: TGTGCCAGCAGACCCGGTCTAGCGGGAGTCCGGGATACGCAGTATTTT. This codes for CASRPGLAGVRDTQYF. The full variable domain, its missing parts supplied by reference TRBV5-6 and TRBJ2-3, is DAGVTQSPTHLIKTRGQQVTLRCSPKSGHDTVSWYQQALGQGPQFIFQYYEEEERQRGNFPDRFSGHQFPNYSSELNVNALLLGDSALYLCASRPGLAGVRDTQYFGPGTRLTVL.

This clone was seen once. The V call is TRBV19, the J call TRBJ2-5; 14 bases match TRBD2. Trimming took 6 bases from V and 4 from J; bases not matched to a gene: 4. CDR3 length: 15 amino acids. Germline V CDR1 and CDR2: LNHDA, SQIVND (reference sequence). The DNA for the CDR3 is TGTGCCAGTAGCAGGACTAGCGGGAGGCCAGAGACCCAGTACTTC. Amino acids: CASSRTSGRPETQYF.